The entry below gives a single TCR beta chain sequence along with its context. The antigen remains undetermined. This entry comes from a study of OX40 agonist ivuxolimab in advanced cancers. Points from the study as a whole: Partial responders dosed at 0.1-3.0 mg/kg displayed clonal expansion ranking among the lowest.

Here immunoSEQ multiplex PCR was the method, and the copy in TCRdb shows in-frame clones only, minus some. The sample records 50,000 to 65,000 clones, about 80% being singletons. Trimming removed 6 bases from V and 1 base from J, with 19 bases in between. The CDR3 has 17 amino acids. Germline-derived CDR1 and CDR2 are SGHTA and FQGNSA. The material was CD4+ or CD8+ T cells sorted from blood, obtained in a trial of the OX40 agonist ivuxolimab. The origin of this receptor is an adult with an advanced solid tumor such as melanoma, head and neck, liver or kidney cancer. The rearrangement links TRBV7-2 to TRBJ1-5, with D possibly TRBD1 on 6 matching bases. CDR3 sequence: CASSPAIRTASNQPQHF. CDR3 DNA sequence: TGTGCCAGCAGTCCCGCGATTAGGACAGCGAGCAATCAGCCCCAGCATTTT.